These 7 T cell receptor beta chains originate from one sample sequenced in a study of cytomegalovirus exposure and HLA in healthy donors. Repertoires were generated with immunoSEQ multiplex PCR, while TCRdb's copy carries only in-frame clones and drops some. Of 150,000 to 200,000 clones in the sample, 85% to 90% are singletons; the top ten hold around 10%. The sample was PBMCs. All receptors derive from a woman under 30 in good health and CMV-seropositive.

V gene TRBV27 combines with J gene TRBJ1-1, with D uncertain. Germline-derived CDR1 and CDR2 are MNHEY and SMNVEV (reference sequence). The CDR3 contains 14 residues. V lost 6 bases and J lost 6, with 17 bases in between. CDR3 sequence: CASSARGVGAEAFF. In DNA, the CDR3 is TGTGCCAGCAGCGCACGCGGGGTAGGCGCTGAAGCTTTCTTT.

The chain is built from TRBV6-5 and TRBJ2-7; 10 bases fit TRBD2. The CDR3 runs 15 residues. Trimming cost V 8 bases and J 12 bases; bases outside gene matches: 19. Germline V CDR1 and CDR2: MNHEY, SVGAGI. CDR3 region: CASGLGVGLAGVLYF. The DNA of the CDR3 is TGTGCCAGCGGACTGGGAGTTGGGCTAGCGGGAGTCCTGTACTTC.

This chain uses TRBV4-1 with TRBJ1-1; D is possibly TRBD1 (6 bases). V gave up 4 bases and J gave up 1 base, with 7 bases separating them. This CDR3 is 13 amino acids long. The V gene's germline CDR1 is MGHRA and CDR2 YSYEKL. The CDR3 DNA follows: TGCGCCAGCAGCCTGACAGGGAACACTGAAGCTTTCTTT. The encoded protein is CASSLTGNTEAFF.

The chain has TRBV20-1 and TRBJ2-7; TRBD1 is a possible D gene (6 bases). The germline gives CDR1 DFQATT, CDR2 SNEGSKA (reference sequence). V was shortened by 5 bases and J by 9 bases, with 14 bases between the two germline ends. The length of the CDR3 is 11 residues. Here the CDR3 reads CSAQDSFGQYF. As DNA, the CDR3 is TGCAGTGCTCAGGACAGTTTTGGGCAGTACTTC.

The J gene is TRBJ2-5, the V gene TRBV10-3; 8 nucleotides agree with TRBD1. The CDR3 has 14 residues. After removal of 4 bases from V and 0 bases from J, the junction contained 1 base not matched to a gene. Germline CDR1 ENHRY, CDR2 SYGVKD. Here the CDR3 DNA reads TGTGCCATCAGTGGGGACAGGTACCAAGAGACCCAGTACTTC. Its translation is CAISGDRYQETQYF.

This chain links TRBV6-6 with TRBJ1-2, with D tentatively TRBD1 (5 bases). V gave up 5 bases and J gave up 8 bases, with 12 bases separating them. The germline V gene has CDR1 MNHNY and CDR2 SVGAGI (reference sequence). The CDR3 loop spans 12 amino acids. DNA for the CDR3: TGTGCCAGCAGTACTCAGGGTTCCGGCTACACCTTC. Amino acids: CASSTQGSGYTF.

The CDR3 region has the DNA TGTGCCAGGGGATTACAGGGGGTAGATACCTTC. Translating it yields CARGLQGVDTF. This chain links TRBV2 with TRBJ1-2; 8 bases are shared with TRBD1. The CDR3 totals 11 residues. V trimming: 9 bases; J trimming: 14 bases; junction bases outside the gene matches: 11. Germline CDR1 reads SNHLY; CDR2 reads FYNNEI.